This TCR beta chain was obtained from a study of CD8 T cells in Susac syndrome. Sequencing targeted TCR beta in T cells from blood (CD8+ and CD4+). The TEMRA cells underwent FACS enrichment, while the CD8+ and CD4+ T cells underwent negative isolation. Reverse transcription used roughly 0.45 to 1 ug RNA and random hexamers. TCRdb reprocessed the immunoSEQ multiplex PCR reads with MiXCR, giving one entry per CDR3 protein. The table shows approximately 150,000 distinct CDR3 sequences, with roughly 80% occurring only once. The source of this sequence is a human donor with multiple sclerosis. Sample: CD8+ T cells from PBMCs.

CDR3 nucleotides: TGTGCCAGCAGAAGTTTGCCCTACAATGAGCAGTTCTTC. It is translated as CASRSLPYNEQFF. The chain has TRBV27 and TRBJ2-1; no clear D gene. The ends were cut back, 6 bases at V and 2 bases at J, with 8 bases in the middle. The CDR3 runs to 13 residues. Germline CDR1 MNHEY, CDR2 SMNVEV (reference sequence).